This T cell receptor (beta chain) was sequenced during a study of OX40 agonist ivuxolimab in advanced cancers. Study-wide points: On average, a greater number of expanded clones characterised CD8+ T cells relative to CD4+. It was not determined which antigens were specifically recognized by the peripheral T cells that had undergone clonal expansion.

Sequencing was performed with immunoSEQ multiplex PCR; in TCRdb, only in-frame clones are kept and a portion is missing. The sample includes some 41,000 clones, around 92% seen only once; the top ten take 0.55% to 0.6%. Regarding this clone: As yet, its antigen is unknown.

This TCR was recovered from an adult with an advanced solid tumor such as melanoma, head and neck, liver or kidney cancer. The sample consisted of CD4+ or CD8+ T cells sorted from blood, taken in a trial of the OX40 agonist ivuxolimab.

Here the CDR3 DNA reads TGTGCCAGCAGTTTTCGGACAGGATATAACTATGGCTACACCTTC. Translating gives CASSFRTGYNYGYTF. This chain links TRBV5-6 with TRBJ1-2, with 7 bases identical to TRBD1. The CDR3 is 15 amino acids. V dropped 5 bases and J dropped 1; count of bases not matched to a gene: 8. Germline V CDR1 and CDR2: SGHDT, YYEEEE.